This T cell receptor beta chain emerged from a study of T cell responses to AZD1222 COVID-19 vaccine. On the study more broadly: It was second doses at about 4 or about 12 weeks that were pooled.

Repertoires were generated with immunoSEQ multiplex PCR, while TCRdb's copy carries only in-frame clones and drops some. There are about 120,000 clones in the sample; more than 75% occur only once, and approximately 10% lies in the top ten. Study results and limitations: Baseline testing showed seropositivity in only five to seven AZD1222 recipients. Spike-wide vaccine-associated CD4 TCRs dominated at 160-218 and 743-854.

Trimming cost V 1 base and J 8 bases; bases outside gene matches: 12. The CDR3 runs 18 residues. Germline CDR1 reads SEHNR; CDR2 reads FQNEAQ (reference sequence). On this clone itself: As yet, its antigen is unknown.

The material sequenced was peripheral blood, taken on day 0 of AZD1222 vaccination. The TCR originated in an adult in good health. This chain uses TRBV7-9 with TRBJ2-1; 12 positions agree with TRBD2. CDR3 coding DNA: TGTGCCAGCAGCTTAGGGCGAAATGCTACTAGCGGGAGGCATGAGCAGTTCTTC. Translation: CASSLGRNATSGRHEQFF.